This T cell receptor (beta chain) stems from a study of blood T cell repertoires in COVID-19. Study as a whole: From the United States, Italy and Spain came samples of acute and convalescent COVID-19. PBMCs, B-cell-depleted T cells, or T cells were the source of the cDNA or gDNA that made up the material.

Original processing notes: Using reference gene primer amplification, nucleated cell counts were estimated. Clones were sequenced by immunoSEQ multiplex PCR, and TCRdb holds only the in-frame ones, with some missing. V, J and clone size derive from that table, while D and trimming were established from the DNA sequence. The sample holds about 300,000 clones, around 89% seen once. Per germline, CDR1 SQVTM and CDR2 ANQGSEA. V was clipped by 4 bases and J by 5 bases; unmatched bases: 10. The CDR3 length is 15 residues. The sequence derives from a young woman who had recovered from COVID-19. Sequenced input: peripheral blood. V is TRBV29-1 and J is TRBJ2-5, with 10 bases lining up with TRBD2. In DNA, the CDR3 is TGCAGCGTTGTTGTAAGCGGGGGGGCCGGGGAGACCCAGTACTTC. Translation gives CSVVVSGGAGETQYF.